Sequencing of this TCR beta chain was carried out in a study of tumor-infiltrating lymphocytes in primary liver carcinoma (dated by TCRdb to about 2017). Regarding the complete study: Hepatocellular carcinoma (four) or combined HCC and intrahepatic cholangiocarcinoma (one) was present in the five patients, who were three men and two women aged 30 to 69 years. The five patients had tumors of stage T1-T3 N0M0, with maximum diameters ranging from about 4.2 to 10 cm. Technical replicate repertoires showed high reproducibility, with mean shared-clone rates roughly 0.87 and correlation coefficients above 0.95. Each sample produced roughly 3.65 to 8 million productive TCRbeta reads, and read depth showed no significant difference between tissue types. TCRbeta repertoire sequencing covered about 35 specimens from 5 patients: roughly 25 tumor regions, 5 adjacent noncancerous liver tissues and 5 peripheral blood samples. Agilent mRNA microarray profiling was performed on the approximately 25 tumor region samples to relate TCRbeta repertoire diversity to the local molecular phenotype. The study combined TCRbeta repertoire sequencing, expression microarrays and whole-exome sequencing across five regions of each liver tumor, with adjacent normal tissue and blood. Broad study findings and their caveats: Because only the TCR beta chain was sequenced and unpaired alpha chains were not captured, true repertoire diversity is likely underestimated. Only about 7-24% of top clones were found in all five regions of a tumor, suggesting spatial heterogeneity of tumor-infiltrating T cells. Pairs of tumor regions showed greater repertoire overlap (mean about 36%) than tumor-adjacent pairs (approximately 17%) or tumor-blood pairs (approximately 15%), which is consistent with antigen-driven expansion. The study included only five or six patients, and the authors note findings should be validated in a larger study. Comparison of CD4+ and CD8+ T cell repertoires was precluded by the use of bulk unsorted samples. The top 250 clones accounted for a significantly greater share of the repertoire in tumors than in blood (p = 0.039).

A constant-region primer and ProtoScript II reverse transcriptase were used to reverse-transcribe TCRbeta-specific cDNA from roughly 480 ng total RNA. Three nested multiplex PCR rounds, following a slightly modified ARM-PCR procedure, were used to build the TCRbeta libraries. Sample barcodes and Illumina adapters were added in a final 25-cycle PCR using Deep VentR polymerase. Before sequencing, amplicons of 200-500 bp were gel-purified using a QIAquick gel extraction kit. The TCRbeta amplicons were sequenced with 250-bp paired-end reads on an Illumina HiSeq 2500. The study's processing was this. To recover full CDR3 sequences, reads were quality-trimmed using Trimmomatic v0.33 and paired reads were then merged using FLASH v1.2.11. V, D and J germline segments were assigned to the rearranged TCRbeta sequences by MiGEC v1.2.1b. Clonotype statistics and Shannon-Wiener diversity indices were calculated with VDJtools v1.0.0. Except for diversity analysis, only each sample's 250 most abundant clonotypes were used in subsequent analyses to reduce sampling bias. TCRdb reworked the public reads: Q25 trimming with fastp, MiXCR clone assembly, productive beta chains retained. CDR3 protein sequences are deduplicated, and each keeps its most common genes and DNA. The V and J calls, along with clone size, are taken from TCRdb and not from the paper's own processing. The sample table records approximately 37,000 distinct CDR3 sequences; roughly four fifths of these occur just once. The ten biggest clones cover approximately 15% of the sample.

About this clonotype itself: Its antigen specificity is not known. The CDR3 ends on some other residue instead of the conserved phenylalanine or tryptophan, so this is likely a read error.

Without any cell sorting, total RNA and DNA were extracted together from around 20-30 mg of bulk tissue using the AllPrep DNA/RNA mini kit. Surgical resection was performed in China between 2015 and early 2016 on about 5 patients with histopathologically diagnosed primary liver carcinoma. Patients had chronic HBV infection and were treatment-naive at sampling. Five spatially separated regions were sampled per tumor: superior, inferior, left-lateral and right-lateral poles, plus the tumor centre. Histological examination found more than 75% viable tumor cells in every tumor sample. Pieces of fresh tumor and adjacent tissue were cut in half, with one half kept in RNAlater at -80 degrees C and the other half sent for histology. This clonotype originated in a man in his forties or fifties with primary liver carcinoma and hepatitis B virus infection. The sequenced sample was liver tumor tissue from sampling region 4. In the paper's terms, the cell subset or site label means: tumor region T4, right-lateral pole.

The CDR3 region reads CASSLTLAGVGEQYS. At the DNA level, the sequence is TGTGCCAGCAGCTTAACCCTAGCGGGGGTTGGCGAGCAGTACTCC. The chain links TRBV11-2 with TRBJ2-7; 10 central bases correspond to TRBD2. V is pruned by 2 bases and J by 6 bases, leaving 7 bases of the junction without a gene match. 15 amino acids form the CDR3, both terminal residues included. CDR3 DNA only is kept here, 45 bases in frame from base 1. For CDR1 and CDR2, the germline V gene lists SGHAT and FQNNGV.